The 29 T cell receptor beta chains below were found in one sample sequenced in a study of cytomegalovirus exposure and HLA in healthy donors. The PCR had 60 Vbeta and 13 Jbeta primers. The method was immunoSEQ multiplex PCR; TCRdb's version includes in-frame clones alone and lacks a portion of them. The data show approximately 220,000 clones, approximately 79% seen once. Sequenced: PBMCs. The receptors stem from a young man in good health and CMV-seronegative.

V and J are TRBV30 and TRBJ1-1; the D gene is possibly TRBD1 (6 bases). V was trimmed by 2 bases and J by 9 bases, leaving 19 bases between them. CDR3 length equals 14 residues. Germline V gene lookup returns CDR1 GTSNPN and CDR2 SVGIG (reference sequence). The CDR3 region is CAWSPRGARCQAFF. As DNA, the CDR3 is TGTGCCTGGAGTCCCAGGGGCGCAAGGTGTCAAGCTTTCTTT. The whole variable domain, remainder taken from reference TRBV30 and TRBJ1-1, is SQTIHQWPATLVQPVGSPLSLECTVEGTSNPNLYWYRQAAGRGLQLLFYSVGIGQISSEVPQNLSASRPQDRQFILSSKKLLLSDSGFYLCAWSPRGARCQAFFGQGTRLTVV.

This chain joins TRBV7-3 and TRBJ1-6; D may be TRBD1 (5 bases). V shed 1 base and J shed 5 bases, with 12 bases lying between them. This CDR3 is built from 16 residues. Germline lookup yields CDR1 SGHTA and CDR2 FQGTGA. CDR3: CASSLNSRADNSPLHF. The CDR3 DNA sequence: TGTGCCAGCAGCTTAAATAGCAGGGCCGATAATTCACCCCTCCACTTT.

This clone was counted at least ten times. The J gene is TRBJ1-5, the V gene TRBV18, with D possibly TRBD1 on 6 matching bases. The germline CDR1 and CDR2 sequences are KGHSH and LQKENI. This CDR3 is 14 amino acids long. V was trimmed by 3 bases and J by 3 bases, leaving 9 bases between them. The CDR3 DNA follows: TGTGCCAGCTCACCGTACAGGGACAATCAGCCCCAGCATTTT. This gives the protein CASSPYRDNQPQHF.

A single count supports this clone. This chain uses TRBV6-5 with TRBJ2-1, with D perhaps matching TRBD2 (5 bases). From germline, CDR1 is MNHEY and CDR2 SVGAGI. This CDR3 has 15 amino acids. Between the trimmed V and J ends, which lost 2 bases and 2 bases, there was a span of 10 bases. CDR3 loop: CASSYDYAAYNEQFF. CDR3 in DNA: TGTGCCAGCAGTTACGACTACGCGGCCTACAATGAGCAGTTCTTC.

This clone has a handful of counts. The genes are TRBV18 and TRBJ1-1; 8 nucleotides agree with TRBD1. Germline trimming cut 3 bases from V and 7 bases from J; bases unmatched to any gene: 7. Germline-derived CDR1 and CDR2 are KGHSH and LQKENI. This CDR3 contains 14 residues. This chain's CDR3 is CASSPPGQVFEAFF. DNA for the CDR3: TGTGCCAGCTCACCCCCGGGACAGGTTTTTGAAGCTTTCTTT.

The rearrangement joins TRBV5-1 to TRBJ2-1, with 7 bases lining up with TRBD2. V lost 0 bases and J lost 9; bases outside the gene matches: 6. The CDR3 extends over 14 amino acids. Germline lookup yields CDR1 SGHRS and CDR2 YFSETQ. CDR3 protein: CASSLGRENVEQFF. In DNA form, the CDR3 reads TGCGCCAGCAGCTTGGGGCGGGAGAACGTTGAGCAGTTCTTC.

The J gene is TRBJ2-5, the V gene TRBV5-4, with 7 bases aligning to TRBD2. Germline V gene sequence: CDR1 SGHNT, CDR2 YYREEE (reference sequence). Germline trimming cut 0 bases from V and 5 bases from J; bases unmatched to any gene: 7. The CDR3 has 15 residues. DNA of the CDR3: TGTGCCAGCAGCTTGGCGGCTAGCGGAGGGGAGACCCAGTACTTC. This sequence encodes CASSLAASGGETQYF.

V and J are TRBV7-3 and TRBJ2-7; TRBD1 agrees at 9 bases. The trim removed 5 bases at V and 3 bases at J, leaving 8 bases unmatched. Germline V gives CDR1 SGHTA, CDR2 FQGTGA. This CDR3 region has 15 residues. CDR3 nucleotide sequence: TGTGCCAGCAGCCCGGGACAGGGTGGCCTCTACGAGCAGTACTTC. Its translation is CASSPGQGGLYEQYF.

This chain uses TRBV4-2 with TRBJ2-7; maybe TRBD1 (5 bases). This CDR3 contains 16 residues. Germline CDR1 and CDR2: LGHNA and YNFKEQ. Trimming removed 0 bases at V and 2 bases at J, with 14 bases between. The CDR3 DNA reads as TGTGCCAGCAGCCAAGACAGGACAATAGCCACCTACGAGCAGTACTTC. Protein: CASSQDRTIATYEQYF.

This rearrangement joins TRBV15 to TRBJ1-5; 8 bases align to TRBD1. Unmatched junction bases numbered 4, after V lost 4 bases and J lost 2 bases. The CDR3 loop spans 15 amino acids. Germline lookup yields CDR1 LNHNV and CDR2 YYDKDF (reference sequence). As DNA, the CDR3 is TGTGCCACCAGCACCGGACAGGGACGCAATCAGCCCCAGCATTTT. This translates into CATSTGQGRNQPQHF.

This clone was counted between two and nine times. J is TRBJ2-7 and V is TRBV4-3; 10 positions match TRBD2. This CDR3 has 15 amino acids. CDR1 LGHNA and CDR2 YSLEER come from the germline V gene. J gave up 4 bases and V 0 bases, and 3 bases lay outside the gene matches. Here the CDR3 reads CASSQDQAGGYEQYF. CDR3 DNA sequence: TGCGCCAGCAGCCAAGATCAAGCGGGAGGGTACGAGCAGTACTTC.

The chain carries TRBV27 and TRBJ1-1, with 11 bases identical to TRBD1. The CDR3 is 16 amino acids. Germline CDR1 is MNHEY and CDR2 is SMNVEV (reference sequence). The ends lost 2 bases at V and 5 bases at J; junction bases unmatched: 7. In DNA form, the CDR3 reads TGTGCCAGCAGTTTACGGACAGGGGGCGCGGGGACTGAAGCTTTCTTT. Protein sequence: CASSLRTGGAGTEAFF.

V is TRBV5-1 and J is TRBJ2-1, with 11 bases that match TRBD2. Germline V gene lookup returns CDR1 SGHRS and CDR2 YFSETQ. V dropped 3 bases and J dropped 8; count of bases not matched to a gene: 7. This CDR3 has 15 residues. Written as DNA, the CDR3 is TGCGCCAGCAGCTATACTAGCGGGAGTGGTGATGAGCAGTTCTTC. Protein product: CASSYTSGSGDEQFF.

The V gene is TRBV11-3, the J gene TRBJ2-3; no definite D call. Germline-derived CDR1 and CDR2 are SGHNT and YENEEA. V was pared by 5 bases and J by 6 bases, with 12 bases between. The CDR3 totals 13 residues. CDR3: CASSADGWDTQYF. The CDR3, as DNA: TGTGCCAGCAGCGCAGACGGGTGGGATACGCAGTATTTT. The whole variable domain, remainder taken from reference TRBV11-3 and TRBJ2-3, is EAGVVQSPRYKIIEKKQPVAFWCNPISGHNTLYWYLQNLGQGPELLIRYENEEAVDDSQLPKDRFSAERLKGVDSTLKIQPAELGDSAVYLCASSADGWDTQYFGPGTRLTVL.

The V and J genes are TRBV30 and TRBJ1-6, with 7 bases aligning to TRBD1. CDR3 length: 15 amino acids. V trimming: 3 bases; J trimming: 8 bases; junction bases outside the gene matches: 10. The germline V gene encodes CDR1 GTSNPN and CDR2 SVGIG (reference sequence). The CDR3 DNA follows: TGTGCCTGGAGAAAATGGGACAGACTTTATTCACCCCTCCACTTT. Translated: CAWRKWDRLYSPLHF.

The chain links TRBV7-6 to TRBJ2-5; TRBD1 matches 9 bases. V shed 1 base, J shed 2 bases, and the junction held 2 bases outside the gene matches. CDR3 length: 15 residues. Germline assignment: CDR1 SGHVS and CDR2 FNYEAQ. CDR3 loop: CASSLEDRGQETQYF. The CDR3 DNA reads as TGTGCCAGCAGCTTAGAGGACAGGGGTCAAGAGACCCAGTACTTC.

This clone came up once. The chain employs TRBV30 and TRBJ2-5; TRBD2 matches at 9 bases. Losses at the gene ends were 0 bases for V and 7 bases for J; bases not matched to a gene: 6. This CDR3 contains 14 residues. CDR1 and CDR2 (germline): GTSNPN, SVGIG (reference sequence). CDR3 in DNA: TGTGCCTGGAGTGTACGTTCAGCGGGAGGGACCCAGTACTTC. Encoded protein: CAWSVRSAGGTQYF.

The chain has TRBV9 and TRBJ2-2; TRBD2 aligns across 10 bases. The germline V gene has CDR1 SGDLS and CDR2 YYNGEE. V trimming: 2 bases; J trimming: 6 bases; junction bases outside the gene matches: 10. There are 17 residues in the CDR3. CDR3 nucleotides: TGTGCCAGCAGCGTTGTCTCTAGCGGGAGTGTCGCCGGGGAGCTGTTTTTT. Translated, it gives CASSVVSSGSVAGELFF.

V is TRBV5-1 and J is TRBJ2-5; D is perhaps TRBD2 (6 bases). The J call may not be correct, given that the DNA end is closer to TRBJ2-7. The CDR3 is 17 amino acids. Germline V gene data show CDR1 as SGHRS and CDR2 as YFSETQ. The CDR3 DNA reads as TGCGCCAGCAGCTCCCTTCCTAGCGTTCTAAGCTCCTACGAGCAGTACTTC. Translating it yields CASSSLPSVLSSYEQYF.

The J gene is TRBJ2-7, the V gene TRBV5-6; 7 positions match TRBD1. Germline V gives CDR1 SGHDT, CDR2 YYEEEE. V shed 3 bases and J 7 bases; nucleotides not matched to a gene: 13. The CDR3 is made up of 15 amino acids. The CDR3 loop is CASSSPGTASVEQYF. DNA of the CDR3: TGTGCCAGCAGCTCTCCGGGGACAGCCTCTGTTGAGCAGTACTTC.

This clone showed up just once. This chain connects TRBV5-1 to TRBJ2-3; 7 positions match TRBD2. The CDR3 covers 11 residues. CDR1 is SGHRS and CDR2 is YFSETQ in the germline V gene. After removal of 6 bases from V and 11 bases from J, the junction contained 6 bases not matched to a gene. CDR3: CASNWGGLQYF. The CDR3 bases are TGCGCCAGCAACTGGGGGGGACTGCAGTATTTT. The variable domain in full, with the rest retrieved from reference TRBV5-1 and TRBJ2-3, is KAGVTQTPRYLIKTRGQQVTLSCSPISGHRSVSWYQQTPGQGLQFLFEYFSETQRNKGNFPGRFSGRQFSNSRSEMNVSTLELGDSALYLCASNWGGLQYFGPGTRLTVL.

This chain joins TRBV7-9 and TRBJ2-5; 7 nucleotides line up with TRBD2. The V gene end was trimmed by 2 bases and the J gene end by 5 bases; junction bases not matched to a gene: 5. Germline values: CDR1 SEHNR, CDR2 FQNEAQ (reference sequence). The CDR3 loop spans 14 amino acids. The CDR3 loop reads CASSLKRGGETQYF. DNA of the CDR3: TGTGCCAGCAGCTTAAAGCGGGGTGGGGAGACCCAGTACTTC.

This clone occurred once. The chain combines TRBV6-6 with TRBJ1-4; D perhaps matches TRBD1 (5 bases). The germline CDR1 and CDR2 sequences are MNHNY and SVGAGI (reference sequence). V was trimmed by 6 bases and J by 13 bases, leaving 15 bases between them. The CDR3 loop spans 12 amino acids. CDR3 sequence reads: CASRDGQGGLFF. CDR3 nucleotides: TGTGCCAGCAGAGATGGGCAGGGTGGACTGTTTTTT.

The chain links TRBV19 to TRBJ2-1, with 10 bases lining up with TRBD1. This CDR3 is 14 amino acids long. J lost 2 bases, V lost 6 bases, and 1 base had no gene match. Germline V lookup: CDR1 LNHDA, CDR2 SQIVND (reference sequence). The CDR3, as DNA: TGTGCCAGTAGGGACAGGGGGGCCTACAATGAGCAGTTCTTC. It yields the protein CASRDRGAYNEQFF.

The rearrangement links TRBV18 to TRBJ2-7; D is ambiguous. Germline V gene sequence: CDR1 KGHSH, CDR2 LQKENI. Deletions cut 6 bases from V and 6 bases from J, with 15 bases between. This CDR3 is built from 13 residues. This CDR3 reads CASSQIGQLEQYF. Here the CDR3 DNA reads TGTGCCAGCTCCCAAATTGGGCAGCTCGAGCAGTACTTC.

The CDR3 DNA is TGTGCCAGCAGCTTCCCCGTTCTAGCCCCCACCGATACGCAGTATTTT. Protein product: CASSFPVLAPTDTQYF. The rearrangement joins TRBV7-2 to TRBJ2-3; TRBD2 is a possible D gene (5 bases). Trimming shortened V by 3 bases and J by 6 bases, and 19 bases separated the two germline ends. This CDR3 is built from 16 residues. The germline gives CDR1 SGHTA, CDR2 FQGNSA.

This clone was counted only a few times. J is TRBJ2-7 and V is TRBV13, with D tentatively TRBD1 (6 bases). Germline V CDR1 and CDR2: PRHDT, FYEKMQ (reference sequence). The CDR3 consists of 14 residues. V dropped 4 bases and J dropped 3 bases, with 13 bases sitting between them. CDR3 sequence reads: CASSWAGTYYEQYF. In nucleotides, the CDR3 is TGTGCCAGCAGCTGGGCAGGGACATACTACGAGCAGTACTTC.

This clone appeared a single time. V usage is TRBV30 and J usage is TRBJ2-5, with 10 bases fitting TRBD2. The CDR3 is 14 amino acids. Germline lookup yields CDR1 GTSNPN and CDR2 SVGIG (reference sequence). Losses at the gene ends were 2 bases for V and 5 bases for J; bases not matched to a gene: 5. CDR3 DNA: TGTGCCTGGAGTAGCGGGGGGGCCCAGGAGACCCAGTACTTC. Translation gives CAWSSGGAQETQYF.

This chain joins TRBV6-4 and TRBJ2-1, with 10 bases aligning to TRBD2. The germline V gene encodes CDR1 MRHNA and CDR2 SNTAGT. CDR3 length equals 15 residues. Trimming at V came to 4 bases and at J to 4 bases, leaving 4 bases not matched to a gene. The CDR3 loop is CASSAAGGLYNEQFF. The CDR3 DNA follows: TGTGCCAGCAGTGCAGCGGGAGGGTTATACAATGAGCAGTTCTTC.